This record covers a single T cell receptor beta chain. Profiling relied on immunoSEQ multiplex PCR, and the TCRdb table lists in-frame clones only, not all of them. The table records around 320,000 clones, approximately 85% of them present only once. The CDR3 has 16 amino acids. V was clipped by 1 base and J by 4 bases, with 15 bases between them. Germline loops: CDR1 KGHDR, CDR2 SFDVKD. These data belong to a study of blood T cell repertoires in COVID-19. Sequenced material: peripheral blood. The clonotype comes from a human donor in a cohort sampled during active COVID-19. V gene TRBV24-1 combines with J gene TRBJ1-2; TRBD1 might be the D (6 bases). The DNA of the CDR3 is TGTGCCACCAGTGATTTCGGCAGGGGCCGGAGCTATGGCTACACCTTC. The encoded protein is CATSDFGRGRSYGYTF.